This is a list of T cell receptor beta chains from one sample in a study of Ad26.COV2.S vaccination and SARS-CoV-2 variants. Here immunoSEQ multiplex PCR was the method, and the copy in TCRdb shows in-frame clones only, minus some. The sample has about 390,000 clones, about 90% seen once; the top ten hold more than 1.5%. This sample comprised peripheral blood, obtained in a trial of Ad26.COV2.S vaccine versus placebo. All receptors come from a person between 18 and 60 years old who received the Ad26.COV2.S COVID-19 vaccine or a placebo. Both conserved end residues are part of each CDR3. D genes are given only for firm matches. Some rows mark clone size as missing; the rest say once, few, many or name a class of expanded clone.

clone_size j_call d_call v_call cdr3_aa cdr3_nt
. TRBJ1-3 . TRBV10-3 CAIRIHLENTIYF TGTGCCATCAGAATCCATCTCGAGAACACCATATATTTT
once TRBJ2-1 . TRBV29-1 CSVYYNEQFF TGCAGCGTCTACTACAATGAGCAGTTCTTC
. TRBJ2-1 TRBD2 TRBV6-5 CASSYTGGPLNEQFF TGTGCCAGCAGTTACACGGGGGGGCCTTTGAATGAGCAGTTCTTC
. TRBJ2-5 . TRBV18 CASSLRDSETQYF TGTGCCAGCTCCCTGCGGGACTCAGAGACCCAGTACTTC
. TRBJ2-1 TRBD2 TRBV30 CAWRVPGLAGNEQFF TGTGCCTGGAGAGTACCGGGACTAGCGGGGAATGAGCAGTTCTTC
. TRBJ2-4 . TRBV30 CAWGSTDRKNIQYF TGTGCCTGGGGATCCACCGACAGGAAAAACATTCAGTACTTC
. TRBJ2-6 . TRBV9 CASSRTPSGANVLTF TGTGCCAGCAGCCGAACGCCCTCCGGGGCCAACGTCCTGACTTTC
once TRBJ2-1 TRBD2 TRBV30 CAWSLSSGGIKGEQFF TGTGCCTGGAGTTTGTCTAGCGGGGGCATTAAGGGAGAGCAGTTCTTC
. TRBJ2-3 . TRBV10-1 CASSVFQYTDTQYF TGCGCCAGCAGTGTATTTCAGTACACAGATACGCAGTATTTT
. TRBJ2-1 TRBD2 TRBV10-2 CASSEPMGLAGANEQFF TGCGCCAGCAGTGAGCCGATGGGACTAGCGGGGGCCAATGAGCAGTTCTTC
. TRBJ2-7 . TRBV5-6 CASSFLTYEQYF TGTGCCAGCAGCTTCTTAACCTACGAGCAGTACTTC
. TRBJ2-5 . TRBV7-2 CASSQRGRQETQYF TGTGCCAGCAGCCAAAGGGGCAGACAAGAGACCCAGTACTTC
. TRBJ2-2 TRBD2 TRBV6-5 CASSRTSLPGELFF TGTGCCAGCAGTCGGACTAGCCTACCCGGGGAGCTGTTTTTT
few TRBJ2-3 . TRBV6-1 CASSEAPGGGADTQYF TGTGCCAGCAGTGAAGCGCCGGGGGGCGGGGCAGATACGCAGTATTTT
. TRBJ2-2 . TRBV14 CASSQDHKANTGELFF TGTGCCAGCAGCCAAGACCACAAAGCCAACACCGGGGAGCTGTTTTTT
. TRBJ1-5 TRBD1 TRBV9 CASSPWTGASNQPQHF TGTGCCAGCAGCCCTTGGACAGGGGCGAGCAATCAGCCCCAGCATTTT
. TRBJ2-3 . TRBV19 CASTRHSTDTQYF TGTGCCAGTACACGCCACTCCACAGATACGCAGTATTTT
. TRBJ1-1 TRBD1 TRBV20-1 CSASGTGGNTEAFF TGCAGTGCTAGTGGGACAGGCGGAAACACTGAAGCTTTCTTT
. TRBJ1-5 . TRBV2 CASSLGGASNQPQHF TGTGCCAGCAGCTTGGGGGGGGCGAGCAATCAGCCCCAGCATTTT
. TRBJ2-7 . TRBV15 CATSRGTTGRLREQYF TGTGCCACCAGCAGAGGAACGACAGGCCGATTACGGGAGCAGTACTTC
. TRBJ2-5 . TRBV3-1/TRBV3-2 CASSQDGEQETQYF TGTGCCAGCAGCCAAGATGGAGAGCAGGAGACCCAGTACTTC
. TRBJ2-3 . TRBV29-1 CSVGGSGAGANTQYF TGCAGCGTTGGGGGGAGCGGCGCGGGGGCAAATACGCAGTATTTT
. TRBJ2-3 TRBD2 TRBV9 CASSTHAGTRFVDTQYF TGTGCCAGCAGCACCCACGCCGGGACTAGGTTCGTAGATACGCAGTATTTT
. TRBJ2-5 TRBD1 TRBV14 CASSQEIQGKETQYF TGTGCCAGCAGCCAAGAAATACAGGGGAAAGAGACCCAGTACTTC
once TRBJ2-1 . TRBV5-8 CASSGHNRPHNEQFF TGTGCCAGCAGCGGTCATAATAGGCCCCACAATGAGCAGTTCTTC
. TRBJ1-3 . TRBV18 CASSSRFSGNTIYF TGTGCCAGCTCAAGCAGGTTCTCTGGAAACACCATATATTTT
once TRBJ2-1 TRBD1 TRBV6-5 CASSFSQGSEQFF TGTGCCAGCAGTTTTTCACAGGGGAGTGAGCAGTTCTTC
once TRBJ2-7 . TRBV5-6 CASSLRLIYEQYF TGTGCCAGCAGCTTGAGACTTATCTACGAGCAGTACTTC
once TRBJ2-5 TRBD2 TRBV7-9 CASSFGLAGGQKTQYF TGTGCCAGCAGCTTTGGCCTAGCGGGGGGGCAGAAGACCCAGTACTTC
. TRBJ2-1 . TRBV19 CASSRGPISYNEQFF TGTGCCAGTAGTCGGGGACCTATTTCCTACAATGAGCAGTTCTTC
. TRBJ2-5 TRBD1 TRBV2 CANEGANRESQYF TGTGCCAACGAGGGGGCAAACAGGGAATCCCAGTACTTC
once TRBJ1-2 . TRBV6-5 CASSYYHRADGYTF TGTGCCAGCAGTTACTACCACAGGGCCGACGGCTACACCTTC
. TRBJ1-2 . TRBV9 CASSGAVRYGYTF TGTGCCAGCAGCGGAGCGGTACGCTATGGCTACACCTTC
. TRBJ2-7 TRBD2 TRBV19 CASSIRGLAGTSYEQYF TGTGCCAGTAGTATAAGGGGACTAGCGGGGACCTCCTACGAGCAGTACTTC
. TRBJ2-3 . TRBV25-1 CASSEGLAYADTQYF TGTGCCAGCAGTGAGGGGCTAGCGTACGCAGATACGCAGTATTTT
. TRBJ2-2 . TRBV4-3 CASSQVMVTNTGELFF TGCGCCAGCAGCCAAGTTATGGTTACGAACACCGGGGAGCTGTTTTTT
. TRBJ1-2 . TRBV4-1 CASSQDPWGGLTHGYTF TGCGCCAGCAGCCAAGATCCGTGGGGCGGACTTACCCATGGCTACACCTTC
. TRBJ1-5 TRBD1 TRBV3-1/TRBV3-2 CASSLQGASEPQHF TGTGCCAGCAGCCTACAGGGGGCGTCGGAGCCCCAGCATTTT
. TRBJ1-3 . TRBV19 CAAGHDSSGNTIYF TGTGCCGCGGGGCACGACAGCTCTGGAAACACCATATATTTT
. TRBJ2-1 . TRBV2 CASGGGREQFF TGTGCCAGCGGGGGGGGCAGGGAGCAGTTCTTC
. TRBJ1-1 . TRBV30 CAWRLMGGAFF TGTGCCTGGCGACTCATGGGGGGAGCTTTCTTT
. TRBJ2-5 . TRBV27 CASSRSPQGETQYF TGTGCCAGCAGTAGAAGCCCGCAGGGGGAGACCCAGTACTTC
once TRBJ1-1 TRBD1 TRBV2 CASDGNRGESEDDTEAFF TGTGCCAGCGACGGGAACAGGGGGGAAAGCGAAGATGACACTGAAGCTTTCTTT
. TRBJ1-2 . TRBV7-2 CASSLAGGDFYGYTF TGTGCCAGCAGCTTAGCAGGGGGAGACTTCTATGGCTACACCTTC
. TRBJ1-2 . TRBV27 CASSFRFLMAGEPFGYTF TGTGCCAGCAGTTTCAGGTTCTTGATGGCCGGGGAGCCTTTCGGCTACACCTTC
once TRBJ2-5 TRBD1 TRBV7-2 CASSSYGQGETQYF TGTGCCAGCAGCTCTTATGGACAGGGTGAGACCCAGTACTTC
. TRBJ2-2 . TRBV6-5 CASSYLTRFTGELFF TGTGCCAGCAGTTATCTCACCCGGTTCACCGGGGAGCTGTTTTTT